A single sample is the source of the 9 T cell receptor beta chains below, sequenced in a study of cytomegalovirus exposure and HLA in healthy donors. Only in-frame clones appear in the TCRdb table, and some are missing; sequencing was by immunoSEQ multiplex PCR. The sample has under 250,000 clones; roughly 81% are singletons. The source material was PBMCs. The source of these receptors is a woman aged 25-40 years in good health and CMV-seronegative.

The chain is built from TRBV29-1 and TRBJ2-2; 8 positions agree with TRBD2. Germline CDR1 is SQVTM and CDR2 is ANQGSEA. The CDR3 covers 14 residues. V was pared by 4 bases and J by 5 bases, with 6 bases of the junction left unmatched. The CDR3 is CSVGRGGFTGELFF. DNA of the CDR3: TGCAGCGTTGGCCGGGGGGGCTTTACCGGGGAGCTGTTTTTT.

This clone showed up just once. The chain uses TRBV9 and TRBJ1-6, with TRBD1 as a possible D gene (6 bases). Germline V gene lookup returns CDR1 SGDLS and CDR2 YYNGEE. The CDR3 extends over 14 amino acids. With 0 bases removed from V and 8 bases from J, the gap between germline ends came to 9 bases. This CDR3 reads CASSVDPGDSPLHF. CDR3 coding DNA: TGTGCCAGCAGCGTAGATCCAGGGGATTCACCCCTCCACTTT. Using reference TRBV9 and TRBJ1-6 for the parts outside the CDR3, the full variable domain is DSGVTQTPKHLITATGQRVTLRCSPRSGDLSVYWYQQSLDQGLQFLIQYYNGEERAKGNILERFSAQQFPDLHSELNLSSLELGDSALYFCASSVDPGDSPLHFGNGTRLTVT.

The V call is TRBV5-6, the J call TRBJ1-2; 9 positions match TRBD1. The CDR3 extends over 16 amino acids. Germline assignment: CDR1 SGHDT and CDR2 YYEEEE. V trimming: 3 bases; J trimming: 7 bases; junction bases outside the gene matches: 13. The CDR3 DNA sequence: TGTGCCAGCAGCTGGTACTCGGACAGGGGAAGGGGTGGCTACACCTTC. This codes for CASSWYSDRGRGGYTF.

The rearrangement uses TRBV14 and TRBJ1-1; 8 bases agree with TRBD1. J lost 6 bases, V lost 3 bases, and 9 bases had no gene match. CDR3 length equals 15 residues. Germline-derived CDR1 and CDR2 are SGHDN and FVKESK. This chain's CDR3 is CASSQDRASASEAFF. In DNA form, the CDR3 reads TGTGCCAGCAGCCAGGACAGGGCTTCGGCATCTGAAGCTTTCTTT.

This chain joins TRBV18 and TRBJ1-1, with D possibly matching TRBD1 (6 bases). Trimming removed 0 bases from V and 1 base from J, with 9 bases in between. The germline CDR1 and CDR2 sequences are KGHSH and LQKENI. The CDR3 runs to 15 residues. The CDR3 DNA follows: TGTGCCAGCTCACCACCGACAGGCTGGAACACTGAAGCTTTCTTT. Protein product: CASSPPTGWNTEAFF.

The CDR3 is CASSSTGGEVNTEAFF. The CDR3 nucleotides are TGTGCCAGCAGCTCTACAGGGGGAGAAGTGAACACTGAAGCTTTCTTT. The chain couples TRBV7-8 to TRBJ1-1, with 8 bases aligning to TRBD1. The CDR3 is 16 amino acids. CDR1 is SGHVS and CDR2 is FQNEAQ in the germline V gene. Germline trimming cut 4 bases from V and 0 bases from J; bases unmatched to any gene: 7.

This clone has just a few counts. V and J are TRBV5-1 and TRBJ2-7, with a possible D match to TRBD1 (6 bases). The CDR3 extends over 15 amino acids. Germline V gene lookup returns CDR1 SGHRS and CDR2 YFSETQ. Trimming cost V 0 bases and J 0 bases, with 10 bases left between them. CDR3 sequence (DNA): TGCGCCAGCAGCTTGGCTCGGGACAACTCCTACGAGCAGTACTTC. Its translation is CASSLARDNSYEQYF.

The rearrangement uses TRBV30 and TRBJ2-2, with a possible D match to TRBD1 (5 bases). Germline V CDR1 and CDR2: GTSNPN, SVGIG (reference sequence). CDR3 length: 15 residues. Trimming took off 1 base at V and 6 bases at J, with 15 bases between the two ends. CDR3: CAWSGLDGAAGELFF. The CDR3, as DNA: TGTGCCTGGAGTGGCCTTGATGGGGCGGCCGGGGAGCTGTTTTTT.

This clone was seen a few times. The chain recombines TRBV7-3 with TRBJ1-2, with TRBD1 matching 8 bases. Germline trimming cut 3 bases from V and 9 bases from J; bases unmatched to any gene: 6. CDR3 length: 13 amino acids. Looked up from germline, CDR1 is SGHTA and CDR2 is FQGTGA. In nucleotides, the CDR3 is TGTGCCAGCAGCTTCGGACAGGGTAGTAGCTACACCTTC. Amino acid sequence: CASSFGQGSSYTF.